The table lists the clone carrying this TCR beta chain with a count of one. The junction shows a germline mismatch at one end, possibly a read error. Under the authors' procedure: Amplification from reference gene primers served as the basis for estimated nucleated cell counts. Method: immunoSEQ multiplex PCR; TCRdb's copy keeps in-frame clones and lacks some. That table supplies the V and J calls and clone size; D and trimming were determined from the DNA. Here the sample spans 230,000 or so clones, roughly 85% being singletons. Participants, roughly 18 to 89 years old, spanned fewer than 30 US areas. These data come from a study of blood T cell repertoires in COVID-19. Study overall: Sites in the United States, Italy and Spain provided acute and convalescent COVID-19 samples. Sources were T cells, B-cell-depleted T cells, or PBMCs; the material itself was cDNA or gDNA.

CDR1 SEHNR and CDR2 FQNEAQ come from the germline V gene (reference sequence). There are 14 residues in the CDR3. The sequence was collected from a woman aged 35 to 49 with acute COVID-19. The J gene is TRBJ2-1, the V gene TRBV7-9; D not certain. Sequenced input: PBMCs or T cells enriched from blood (not recorded which). The CDR3 here is CASSLANSYSEQFF. The CDR3 DNA follows: TGTGCCAGCAGCTTAGCGAATAGTTACAGTGAGCAGTTCTTC.